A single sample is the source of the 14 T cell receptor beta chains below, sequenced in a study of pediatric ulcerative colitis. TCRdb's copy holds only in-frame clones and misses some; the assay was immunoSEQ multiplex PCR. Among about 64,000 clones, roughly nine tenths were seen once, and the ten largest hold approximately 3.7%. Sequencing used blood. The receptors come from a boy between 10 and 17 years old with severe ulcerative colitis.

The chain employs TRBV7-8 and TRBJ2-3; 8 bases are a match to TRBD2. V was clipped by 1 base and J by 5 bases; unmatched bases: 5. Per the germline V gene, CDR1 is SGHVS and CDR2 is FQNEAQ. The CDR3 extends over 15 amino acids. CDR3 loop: CASSLVGLVLDTQYF. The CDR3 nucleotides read TGTGCCAGCAGCTTAGTGGGACTAGTTTTAGATACGCAGTATTTT.

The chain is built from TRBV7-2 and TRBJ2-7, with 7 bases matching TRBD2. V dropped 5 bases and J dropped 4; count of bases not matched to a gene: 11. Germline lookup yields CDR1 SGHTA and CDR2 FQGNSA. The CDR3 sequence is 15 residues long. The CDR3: CASSPSWREFYEQYF. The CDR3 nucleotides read TGTGCCAGCAGCCCCAGTTGGCGGGAGTTTTACGAGCAGTACTTC.

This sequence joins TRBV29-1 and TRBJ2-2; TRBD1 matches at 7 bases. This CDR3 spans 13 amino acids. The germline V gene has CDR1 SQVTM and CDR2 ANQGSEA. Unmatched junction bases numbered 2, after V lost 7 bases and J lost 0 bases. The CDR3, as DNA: TGCAGCGGGGACAGCCCGAACACCGGGGAGCTGTTTTTT. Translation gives CSGDSPNTGELFF.

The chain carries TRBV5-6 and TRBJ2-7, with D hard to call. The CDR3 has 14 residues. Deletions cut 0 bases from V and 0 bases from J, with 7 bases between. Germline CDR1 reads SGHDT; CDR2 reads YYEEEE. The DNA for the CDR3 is TGTGCCAGCAGCTTGGGGCCGGACTCCTACGAGCAGTACTTC. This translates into CASSLGPDSYEQYF. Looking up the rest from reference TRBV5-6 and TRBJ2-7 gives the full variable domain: DAGVTQSPTHLIKTRGQQVTLRCSPKSGHDTVSWYQQALGQGPQFIFQYYEEEERQRGNFPDRFSGHQFPNYSSELNVNALLLGDSALYLCASSLGPDSYEQYFGPGTRLTVT.

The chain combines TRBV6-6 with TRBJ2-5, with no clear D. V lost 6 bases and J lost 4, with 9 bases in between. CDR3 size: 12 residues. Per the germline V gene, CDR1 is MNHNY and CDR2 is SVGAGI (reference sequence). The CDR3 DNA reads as TGTGCCAGCAGCCCTACCCCAGAGACCCAGTACTTC. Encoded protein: CASSPTPETQYF.

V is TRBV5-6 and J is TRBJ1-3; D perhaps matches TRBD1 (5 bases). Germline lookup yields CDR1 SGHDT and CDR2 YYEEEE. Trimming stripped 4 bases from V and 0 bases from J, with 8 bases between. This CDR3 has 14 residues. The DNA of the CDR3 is TGTGCCAGCAGCCAACAGGACTCTGGAAACACCATATATTTT. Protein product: CASSQQDSGNTIYF.

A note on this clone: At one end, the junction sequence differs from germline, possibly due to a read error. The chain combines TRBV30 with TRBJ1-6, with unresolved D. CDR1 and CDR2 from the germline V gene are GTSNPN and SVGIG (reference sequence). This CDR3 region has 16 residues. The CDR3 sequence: CAWSAPQRSYNSPLHF. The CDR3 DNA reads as TGTGCCTGGAGCGCACCACAGCGCTCCTACAATTCACCCCTCCACTTT.

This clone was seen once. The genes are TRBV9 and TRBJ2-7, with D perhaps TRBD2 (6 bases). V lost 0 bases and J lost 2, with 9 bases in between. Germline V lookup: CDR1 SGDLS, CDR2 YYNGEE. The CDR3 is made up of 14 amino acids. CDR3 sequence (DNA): TGTGCCAGCAGCGTAGAGCGGGCCCCCTACGAGCAGTACTTC. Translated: CASSVERAPYEQYF.

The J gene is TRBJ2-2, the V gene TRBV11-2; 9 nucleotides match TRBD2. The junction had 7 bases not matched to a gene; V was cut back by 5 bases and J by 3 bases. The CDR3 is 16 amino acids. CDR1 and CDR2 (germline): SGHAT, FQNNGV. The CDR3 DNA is TGTGCCAGCAGCCCCAGCGGGAGGACGGACACCGGGGAGCTGTTTTTT. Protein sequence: CASSPSGRTDTGELFF.

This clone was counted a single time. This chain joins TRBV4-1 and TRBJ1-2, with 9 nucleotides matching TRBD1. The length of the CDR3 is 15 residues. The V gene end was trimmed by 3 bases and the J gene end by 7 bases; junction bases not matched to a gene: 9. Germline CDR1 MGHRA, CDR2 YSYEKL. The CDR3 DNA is TGCGCCAGCAGCCAGTGGGGTCCGGGACAGGGTGGCTACACCTTC. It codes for CASSQWGPGQGGYTF.

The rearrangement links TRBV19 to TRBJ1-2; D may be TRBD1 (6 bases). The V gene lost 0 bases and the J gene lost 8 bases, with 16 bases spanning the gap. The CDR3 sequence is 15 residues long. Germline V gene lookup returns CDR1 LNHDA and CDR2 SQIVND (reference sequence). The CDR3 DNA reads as TGTGCCAGTAGTATAGATCTCAGGGGTTCGGACGGCTACACCTTC. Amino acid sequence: CASSIDLRGSDGYTF.

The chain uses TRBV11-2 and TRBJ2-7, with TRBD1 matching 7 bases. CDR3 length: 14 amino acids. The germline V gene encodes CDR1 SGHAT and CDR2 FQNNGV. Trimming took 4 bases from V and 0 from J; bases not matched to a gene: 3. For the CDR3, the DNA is TGTGCCAGCAGCTCCGGGACAGCCTCCTACGAGCAGTACTTC. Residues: CASSSGTASYEQYF.

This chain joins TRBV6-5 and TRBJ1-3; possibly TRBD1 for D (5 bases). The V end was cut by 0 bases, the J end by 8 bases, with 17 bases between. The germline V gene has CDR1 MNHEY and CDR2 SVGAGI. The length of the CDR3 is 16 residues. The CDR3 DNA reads TGTGCCAGCAGTTACTCCCAGGGATACGCTGGGTACACCATATATTTT. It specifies CASSYSQGYAGYTIYF.

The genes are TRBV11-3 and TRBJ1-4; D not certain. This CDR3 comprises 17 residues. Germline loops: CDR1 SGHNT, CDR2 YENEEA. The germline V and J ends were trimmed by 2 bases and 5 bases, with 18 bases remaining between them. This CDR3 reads CASSLSSWAGLNEKLFF. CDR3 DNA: TGTGCCAGCAGCTTAAGCTCCTGGGCAGGATTAAATGAAAAACTGTTTTTT. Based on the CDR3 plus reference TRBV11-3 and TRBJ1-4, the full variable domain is EAGVVQSPRYKIIEKKQPVAFWCNPISGHNTLYWYLQNLGQGPELLIRYENEEAVDDSQLPKDRFSAERLKGVDSTLKIQPAELGDSAVYLCASSLSSWAGLNEKLFFGSGTQLSVL.